This note documents a single T cell receptor beta chain sequence. This clonotype was detected ten times or more. The clone's antigen remains unknown. The input lacks base qualities; no much larger clone sits a single base away. The germline V gene (reference sequence) specifies LNHDA as CDR1 and SQIVND as CDR2. V trim: 7 bases; J trim: 7 bases; unmatched bases: 6. Inclusive of the bounding cysteine and phenylalanine, the CDR3 is 13 residues long. The read is trimmed to its CDR3 DNA, 39 bases read in frame from base 1. This specimen comes from a study of breast tumors, draining lymph nodes, adjacent tissues listed by TCRdb under 2016. Regarding the study in general: In breast cancer patients, the study compared the TCR beta repertoires of tumor, adjacent nontumor tissue and axillary lymph nodes. In human breast cancer, the study set out to assess how tumor, surrounding tissue and draining lymph node repertoires relate to one another and whether T cells might be exchanged between them.

Sequencing was carried out with an Illumina HiSeq 2000. TCR beta chain libraries were generated by multiplex PCR amplification. High-throughput sequencing was used to analyze the amplified TCR beta chain products. The public reads were reprocessed in TCRdb via fastp at Q25 and MiXCR, keeping in-frame beta chains. Rows matching on CDR3 protein sequence are summarized as one entry with the most common DNA and genes. This sample gives 200,000 to 300,000 distinct CDR3 sequences in total; around 30% of them show up just once. The top ten clones comprise 1.1% of the sample. Broad study findings and their caveats: Tumors showed preferential V and J gene usage, and their T-cell repertoire diversity fell below that of lymph nodes yet above that of nontumor tissue. The data were considered consistent with most tumor T cells being derived from the lymph node and subsequently expanding within tumor tissue. Tumor and nontumor tissue repertoires were significantly more similar in luminal-like than in basal-like breast cancer. The study presented the conclusion that tumor T cells originate in lymph nodes as consistent with a hypothesis, not as something directly demonstrated.

Lymph node samples were obtained from the axillary draining lymph nodes of breast cancer patients. The chain is encoded by TRBV19 joined to TRBJ2-2; TRBD2 agrees with 7 junctional bases. This sequence was found in a female donor with breast cancer. Some clones in this sample may be carry-over from other donors' samples. Sequencing used axillary lymph node tissue. The sequenced DNA: TGTGCCAGTATCGGGGAGGGCAGCGGGGAGCTGTTTTTT. This gives the protein CASIGEGSGELFF.